This T cell receptor beta chain originates from a study of blood T cell repertoires in COVID-19. The CDR3 contains 17 residues. V was cut by 2 bases and J by 4 bases, with 18 bases left in between. Germline V CDR1 and CDR2: SGHDN, FVKESK. TCRdb's copy holds only in-frame clones and misses some; the assay was immunoSEQ multiplex PCR. The sample contains some 130,000 clones, approximately 78% of which appear only once. The sequence was collected from a man between 60 and 75 years old who had recovered from COVID-19. The material sequenced was peripheral blood. The chain joins TRBV14 to TRBJ2-4, with D unresolved. The CDR3 region is CASSQLSAGRQKNIQYF. The CDR3, as DNA: TGTGCCAGCAGCCAACTCTCGGCAGGCAGGCAGAAAAACATTCAGTACTTC.